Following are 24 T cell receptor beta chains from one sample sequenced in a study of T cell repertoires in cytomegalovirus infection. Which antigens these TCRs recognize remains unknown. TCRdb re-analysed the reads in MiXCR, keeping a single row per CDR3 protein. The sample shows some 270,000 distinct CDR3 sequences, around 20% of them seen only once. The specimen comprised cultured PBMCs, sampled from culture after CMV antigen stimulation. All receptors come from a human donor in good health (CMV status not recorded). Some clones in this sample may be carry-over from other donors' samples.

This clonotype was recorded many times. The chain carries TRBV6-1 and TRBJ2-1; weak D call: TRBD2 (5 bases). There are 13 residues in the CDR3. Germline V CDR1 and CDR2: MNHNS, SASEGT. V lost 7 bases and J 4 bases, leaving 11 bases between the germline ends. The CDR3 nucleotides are TGTGCCAGCACGAGCGGAAAATACAATGAGCAGTTCTTC. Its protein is CASTSGKYNEQFF.

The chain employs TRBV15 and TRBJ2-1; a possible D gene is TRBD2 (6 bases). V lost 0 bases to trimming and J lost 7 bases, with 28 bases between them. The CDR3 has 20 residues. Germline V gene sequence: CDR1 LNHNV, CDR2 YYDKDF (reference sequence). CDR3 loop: CATSRDYLATRRVGSNEQFF. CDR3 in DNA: TGTGCCACCAGCAGAGACTACCTAGCGACGCGGAGGGTAGGGTCTAATGAGCAGTTCTTC. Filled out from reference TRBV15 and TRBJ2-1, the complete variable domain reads DAMVIQNPRYQVTQFGKPVTLSCSQTLNHNVMYWYQQKSSQAPKLLFHYYDKDFNNEADTPDNFQSRRPNTSFCFLDIRSPGLGDTAMYLCATSRDYLATRRVGSNEQFFGPGTRLTVL.

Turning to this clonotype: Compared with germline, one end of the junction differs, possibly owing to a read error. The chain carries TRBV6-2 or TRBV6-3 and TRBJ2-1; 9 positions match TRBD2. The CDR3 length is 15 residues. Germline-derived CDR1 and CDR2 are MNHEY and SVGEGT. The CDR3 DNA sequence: TGTGCCAGCAGTTTCCTAGCGGGGTTATACAATAAGCAGTTCTTC. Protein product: CASSFLAGLYNKQFF.

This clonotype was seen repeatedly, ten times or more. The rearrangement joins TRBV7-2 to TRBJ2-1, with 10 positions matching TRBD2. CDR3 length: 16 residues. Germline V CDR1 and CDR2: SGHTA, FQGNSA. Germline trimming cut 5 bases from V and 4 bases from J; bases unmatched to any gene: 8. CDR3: CASSASSGSVYNEQFF. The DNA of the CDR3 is TGTGCCAGCAGCGCCTCTAGCGGGAGCGTTTACAATGAGCAGTTCTTC. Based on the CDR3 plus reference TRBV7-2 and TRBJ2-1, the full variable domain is GAGVSQSPSNKVTEKGKDVELRCDPISGHTALYWYRQSLGQGLEFLIYFQGNSAPDKSGLPSDRFSAERTGGSVSTLTIQRTQQEDSAVYLCASSASSGSVYNEQFFGPGTRLTVL.

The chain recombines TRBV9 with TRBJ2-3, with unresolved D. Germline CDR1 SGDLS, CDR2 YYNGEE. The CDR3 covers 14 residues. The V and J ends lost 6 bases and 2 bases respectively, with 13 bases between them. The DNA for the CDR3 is TGTGCCAGCACGGATGACGGCGCCACAGATACGCAGTATTTT. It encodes CASTDDGATDTQYF.

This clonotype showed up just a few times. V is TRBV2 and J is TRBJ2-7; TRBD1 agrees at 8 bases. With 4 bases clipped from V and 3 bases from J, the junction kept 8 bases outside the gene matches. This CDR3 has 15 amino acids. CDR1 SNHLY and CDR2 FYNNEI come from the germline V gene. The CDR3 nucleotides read TGTGCCAGCAGTGTTCAGGGGGCGAGTTACTACGAGCAGTACTTC. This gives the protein CASSVQGASYYEQYF.

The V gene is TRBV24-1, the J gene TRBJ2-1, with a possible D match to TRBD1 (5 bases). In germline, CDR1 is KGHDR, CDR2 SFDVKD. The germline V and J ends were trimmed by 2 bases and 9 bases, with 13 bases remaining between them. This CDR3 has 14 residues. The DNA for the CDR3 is TGTGCCACCAGTGATTCCCCCCTGACAGCTGAGCAGTTCTTC. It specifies CATSDSPLTAEQFF.

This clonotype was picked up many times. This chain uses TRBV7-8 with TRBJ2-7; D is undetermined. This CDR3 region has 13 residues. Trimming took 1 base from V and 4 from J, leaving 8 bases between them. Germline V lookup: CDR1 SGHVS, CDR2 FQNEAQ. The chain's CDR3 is CASSLEGWYEQYV. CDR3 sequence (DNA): TGTGCCAGCAGCTTAGAGGGATGGTACGAGCAGTACGTC.

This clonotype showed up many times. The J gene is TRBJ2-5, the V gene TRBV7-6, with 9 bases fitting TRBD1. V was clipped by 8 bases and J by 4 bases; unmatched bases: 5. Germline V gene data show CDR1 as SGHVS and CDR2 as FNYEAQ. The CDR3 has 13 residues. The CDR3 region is CASLDRGRETQYF. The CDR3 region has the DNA TGTGCCAGCCTGGACAGGGGCCGAGAGACCCAGTACTTC.

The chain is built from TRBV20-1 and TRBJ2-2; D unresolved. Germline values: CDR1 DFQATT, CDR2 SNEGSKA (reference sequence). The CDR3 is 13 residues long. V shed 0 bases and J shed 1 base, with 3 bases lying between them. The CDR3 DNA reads TGCAGTGCTAGAGATGTGAACACCGGGGAGCTGTTTTTT. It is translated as CSARDVNTGELFF.

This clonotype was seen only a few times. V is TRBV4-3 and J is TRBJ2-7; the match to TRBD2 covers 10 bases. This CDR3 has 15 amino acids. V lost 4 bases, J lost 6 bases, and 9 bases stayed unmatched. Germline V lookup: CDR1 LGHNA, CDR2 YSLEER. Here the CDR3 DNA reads TGCGCCAGCAGCCCTCGGGCTAGCGGGAGTTCCGAGCAGTACTTC. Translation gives CASSPRASGSSEQYF.

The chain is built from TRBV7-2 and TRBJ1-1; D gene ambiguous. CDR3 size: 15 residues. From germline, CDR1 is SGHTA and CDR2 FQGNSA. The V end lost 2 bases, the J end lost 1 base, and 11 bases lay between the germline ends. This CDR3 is CASSLSWRPNTEAFF. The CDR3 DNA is TGTGCCAGCAGCTTATCGTGGCGGCCGAACACTGAAGCTTTCTTT.

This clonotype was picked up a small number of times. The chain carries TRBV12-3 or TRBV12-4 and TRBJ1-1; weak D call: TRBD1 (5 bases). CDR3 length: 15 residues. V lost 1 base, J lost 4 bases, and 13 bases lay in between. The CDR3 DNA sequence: TGTGCCAGCAGTTTAGGGGGGGGTGTTTCCACTGAAGCTTTCTTT. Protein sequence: CASSLGGGVSTEAFF.

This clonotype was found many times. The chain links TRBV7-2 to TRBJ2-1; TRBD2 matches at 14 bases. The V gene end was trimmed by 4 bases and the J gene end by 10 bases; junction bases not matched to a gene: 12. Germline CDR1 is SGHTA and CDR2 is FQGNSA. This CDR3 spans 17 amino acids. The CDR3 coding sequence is TGTGCCAGCAGCTCGCCGGATGGGACTAGCGGGAGTAGGGAGCAGTTCTTC. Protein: CASSSPDGTSGSREQFF.

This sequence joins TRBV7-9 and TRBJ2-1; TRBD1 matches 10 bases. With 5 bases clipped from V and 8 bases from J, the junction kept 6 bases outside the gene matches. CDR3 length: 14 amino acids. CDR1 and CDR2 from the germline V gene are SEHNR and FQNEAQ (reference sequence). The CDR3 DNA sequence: TGTGCCAGCAGCCGATTGGACAGGGGGGATGAGCAGTTCTTC. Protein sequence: CASSRLDRGDEQFF.

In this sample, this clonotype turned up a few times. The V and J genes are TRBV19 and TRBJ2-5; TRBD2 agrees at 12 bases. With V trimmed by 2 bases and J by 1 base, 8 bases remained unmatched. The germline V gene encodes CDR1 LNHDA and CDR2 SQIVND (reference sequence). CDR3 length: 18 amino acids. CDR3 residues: CASSISLAGGPAQETQYF. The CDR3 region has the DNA TGTGCCAGTAGTATATCACTAGCGGGAGGACCCGCCCAAGAGACCCAGTACTTC.

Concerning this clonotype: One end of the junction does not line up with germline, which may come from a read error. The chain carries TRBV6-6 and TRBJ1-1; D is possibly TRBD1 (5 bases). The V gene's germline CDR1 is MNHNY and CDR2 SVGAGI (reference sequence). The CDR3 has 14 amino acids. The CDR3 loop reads CASSTYTRGTEASF. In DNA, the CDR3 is TGTGCCAGCAGTACCTATACCCGGGGCACTGAAGCTTCCTTT.

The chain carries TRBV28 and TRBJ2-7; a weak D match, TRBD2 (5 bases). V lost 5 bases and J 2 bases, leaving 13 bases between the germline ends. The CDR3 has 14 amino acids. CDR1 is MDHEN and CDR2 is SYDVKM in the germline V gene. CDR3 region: CASSLRPEAYEQYF. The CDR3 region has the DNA TGTGCCAGCAGTCTCCGACCGGAGGCCTACGAGCAGTACTTC.

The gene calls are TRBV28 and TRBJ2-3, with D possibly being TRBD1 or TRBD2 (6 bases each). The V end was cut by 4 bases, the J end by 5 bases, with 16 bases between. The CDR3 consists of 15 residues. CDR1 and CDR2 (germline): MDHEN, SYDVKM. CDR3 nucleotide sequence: TGTGCCAGCAGTTCCCCGGCGGAGGGGGTAGATACGCAGTATTTT. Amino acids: CASSSPAEGVDTQYF.

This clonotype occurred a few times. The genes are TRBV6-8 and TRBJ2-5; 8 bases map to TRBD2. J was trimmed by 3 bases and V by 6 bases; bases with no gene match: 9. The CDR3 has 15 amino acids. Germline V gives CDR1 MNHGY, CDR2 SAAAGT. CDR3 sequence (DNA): TGTGCCAGCAGCCCAAATAGTAGCGGGGAAGAGACCCAGTACTTC. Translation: CASSPNSSGEETQYF.

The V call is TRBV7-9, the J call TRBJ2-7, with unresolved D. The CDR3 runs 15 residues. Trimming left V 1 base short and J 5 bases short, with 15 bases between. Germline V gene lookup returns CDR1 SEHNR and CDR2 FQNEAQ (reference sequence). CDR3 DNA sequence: TGTGCCAGCAGCTTAGGTGGGGATCTCGCAAACGAGCAGTACGTC. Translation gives CASSLGGDLANEQYV.

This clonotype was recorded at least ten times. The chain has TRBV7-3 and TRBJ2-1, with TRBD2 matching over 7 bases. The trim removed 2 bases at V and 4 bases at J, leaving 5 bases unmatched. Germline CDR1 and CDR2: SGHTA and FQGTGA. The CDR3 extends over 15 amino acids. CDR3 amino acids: CASSLLAEVYNEQFF. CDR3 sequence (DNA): TGTGCCAGCAGCTTACTAGCGGAAGTTTACAATGAGCAGTTCTTC.

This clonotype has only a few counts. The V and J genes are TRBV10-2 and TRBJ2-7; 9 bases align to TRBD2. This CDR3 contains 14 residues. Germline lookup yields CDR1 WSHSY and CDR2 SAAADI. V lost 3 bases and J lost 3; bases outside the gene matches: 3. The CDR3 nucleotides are TGCGCCAGCAGTGATAGCGGGAGAGTCTACGAGCAGTACGTC. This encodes CASSDSGRVYEQYV.

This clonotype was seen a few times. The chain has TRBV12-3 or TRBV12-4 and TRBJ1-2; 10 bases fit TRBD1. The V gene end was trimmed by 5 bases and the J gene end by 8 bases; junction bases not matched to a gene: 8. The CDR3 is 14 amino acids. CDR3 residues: CASSRDRGKQGYTF. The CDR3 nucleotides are TGTGCCAGCAGTAGGGACAGGGGAAAGCAAGGCTACACCTTC.